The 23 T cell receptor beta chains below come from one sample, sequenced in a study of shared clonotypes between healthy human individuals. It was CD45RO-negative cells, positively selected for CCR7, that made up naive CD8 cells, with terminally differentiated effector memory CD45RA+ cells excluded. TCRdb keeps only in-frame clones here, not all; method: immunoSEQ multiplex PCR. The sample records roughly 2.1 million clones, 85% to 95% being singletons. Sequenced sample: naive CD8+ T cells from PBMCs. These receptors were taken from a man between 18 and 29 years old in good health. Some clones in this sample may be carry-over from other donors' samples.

The CDR3 DNA follows: TGTGCCAGCAGCCCCGGTGGCGGGCGCACAGATACGCAGTATTTT. The encoded protein is CASSPGGGRTDTQYF. The rearrangement uses TRBV11-2 and TRBJ2-3, with D perhaps TRBD2 (5 bases). The CDR3 runs to 15 residues. With 5 bases removed from V and 1 base from J, the gap between germline ends came to 13 bases. Germline CDR1 reads SGHAT; CDR2 reads FQNNGV.

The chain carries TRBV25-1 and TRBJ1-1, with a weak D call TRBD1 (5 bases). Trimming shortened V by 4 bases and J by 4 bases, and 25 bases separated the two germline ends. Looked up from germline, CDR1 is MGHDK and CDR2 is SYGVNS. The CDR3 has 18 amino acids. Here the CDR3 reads CASSGPIRGWLISTEAFF. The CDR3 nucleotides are TGTGCCAGCAGTGGCCCGATCCGGGGGTGGTTAATAAGCACTGAAGCTTTCTTT.

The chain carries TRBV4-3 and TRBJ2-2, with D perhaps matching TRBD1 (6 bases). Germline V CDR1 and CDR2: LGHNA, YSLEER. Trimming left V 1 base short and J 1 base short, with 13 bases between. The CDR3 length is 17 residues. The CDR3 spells CASSQVPRQVNTGELFF. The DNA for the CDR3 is TGCGCCAGCAGCCAAGTACCCCGACAGGTGAACACCGGGGAGCTGTTTTTT.

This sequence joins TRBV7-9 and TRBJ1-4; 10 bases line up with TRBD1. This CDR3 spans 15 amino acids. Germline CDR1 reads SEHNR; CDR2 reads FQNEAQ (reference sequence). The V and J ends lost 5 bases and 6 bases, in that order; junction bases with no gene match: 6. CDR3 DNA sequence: TGTGCCAGCAGCCCACCGGGACAGGGGTATGAAAAACTGTTTTTT. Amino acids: CASSPPGQGYEKLFF.

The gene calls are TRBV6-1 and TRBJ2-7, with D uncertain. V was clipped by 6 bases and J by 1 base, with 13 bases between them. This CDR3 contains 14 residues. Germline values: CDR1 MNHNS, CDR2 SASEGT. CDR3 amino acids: CASRSRAPSYEQYF. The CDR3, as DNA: TGTGCCAGCAGATCACGGGCCCCGTCCTACGAGCAGTACTTC.

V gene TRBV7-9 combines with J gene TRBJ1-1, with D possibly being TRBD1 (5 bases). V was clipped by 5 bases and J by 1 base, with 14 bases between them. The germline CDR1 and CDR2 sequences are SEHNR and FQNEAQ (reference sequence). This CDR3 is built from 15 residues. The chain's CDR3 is CASSTRQLQNTEAFF. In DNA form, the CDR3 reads TGTGCCAGCAGCACACGACAGCTCCAGAACACTGAAGCTTTCTTT.

In DNA form, the CDR3 reads TGTGCCAGCAGCTTGAGGCAGGGACGAGGCGTATGGGGCTACACCTTC. It encodes CASSLRQGRGVWGYTF. V usage is TRBV5-8 and J usage is TRBJ1-2; D might be TRBD1 (5 bases). Per germline, CDR1 SGHTS and CDR2 YDEGEE. This CDR3 comprises 16 residues. V was pared by 1 base and J by 8 bases, with 21 bases between.

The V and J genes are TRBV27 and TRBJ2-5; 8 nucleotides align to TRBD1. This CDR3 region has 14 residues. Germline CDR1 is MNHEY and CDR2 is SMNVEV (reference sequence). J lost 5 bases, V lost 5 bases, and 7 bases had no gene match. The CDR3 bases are TGTGCCAGCAGTCAGCGACAGGGGTGGGAGACCCAGTACTTC. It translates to CASSQRQGWETQYF.

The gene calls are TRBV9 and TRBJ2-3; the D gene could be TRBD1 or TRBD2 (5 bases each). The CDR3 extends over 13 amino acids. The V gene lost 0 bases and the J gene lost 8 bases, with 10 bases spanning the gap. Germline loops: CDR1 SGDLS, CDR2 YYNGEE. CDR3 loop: CASSVAGGSTQYF. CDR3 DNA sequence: TGTGCCAGCAGCGTAGCTGGGGGTTCTACGCAGTATTTT.

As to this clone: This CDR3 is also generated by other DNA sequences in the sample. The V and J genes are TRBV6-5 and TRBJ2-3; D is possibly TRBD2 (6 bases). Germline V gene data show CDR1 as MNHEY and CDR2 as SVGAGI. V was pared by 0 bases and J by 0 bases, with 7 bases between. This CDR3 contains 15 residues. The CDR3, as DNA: TGTGCCAGCAGTTACTCTGCGGGGAGCACAGATACGCAGTATTTT. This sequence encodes CASSYSAGSTDTQYF.

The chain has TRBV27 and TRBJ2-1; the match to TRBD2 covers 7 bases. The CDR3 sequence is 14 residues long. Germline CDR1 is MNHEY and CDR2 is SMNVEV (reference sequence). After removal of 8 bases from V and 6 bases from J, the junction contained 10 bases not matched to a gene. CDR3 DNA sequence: TGTGCCAGCGCTCCGGGACTACTCCCCAATGAGCAGTTCTTC. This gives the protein CASAPGLLPNEQFF.

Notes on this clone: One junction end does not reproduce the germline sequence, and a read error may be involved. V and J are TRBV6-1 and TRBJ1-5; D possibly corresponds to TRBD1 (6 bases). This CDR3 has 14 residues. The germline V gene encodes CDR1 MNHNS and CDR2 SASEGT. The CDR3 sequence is CASREGGVGQPQHF. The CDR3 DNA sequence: TGTGCCAGCAGGGAAGGGGGAGTTGGTCAGCCCCAGCATTTT.

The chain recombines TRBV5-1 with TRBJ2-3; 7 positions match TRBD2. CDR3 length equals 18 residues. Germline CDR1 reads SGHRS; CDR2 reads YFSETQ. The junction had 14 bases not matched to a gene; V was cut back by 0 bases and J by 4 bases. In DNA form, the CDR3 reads TGCGCCAGCAGCTTGGGGATTCAAGCGGGATCTTTAGCAGATACGCAGTATTTT. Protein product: CASSLGIQAGSLADTQYF.

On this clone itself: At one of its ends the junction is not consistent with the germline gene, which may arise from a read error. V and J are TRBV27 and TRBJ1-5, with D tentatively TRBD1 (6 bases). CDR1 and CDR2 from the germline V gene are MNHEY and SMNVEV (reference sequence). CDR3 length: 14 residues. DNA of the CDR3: TGTGCCAGCAGTCTACTGGGGGGCAAGCAGCCCCAGCATTTT. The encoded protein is CASSLLGGKQPQHF.

CDR3 in amino acids: CASSSSLAGARATQYF. The CDR3 nucleotides read TGTGCCAGCAGCTCATCACTAGCGGGAGCACGGGCTACGCAGTATTTT. The genes are TRBV5-6 and TRBJ2-3, with 11 bases identical to TRBD2. This CDR3 is 16 amino acids long. V dropped 3 bases and J dropped 8; count of bases not matched to a gene: 11. CDR1 and CDR2 from the germline V gene are SGHDT and YYEEEE.

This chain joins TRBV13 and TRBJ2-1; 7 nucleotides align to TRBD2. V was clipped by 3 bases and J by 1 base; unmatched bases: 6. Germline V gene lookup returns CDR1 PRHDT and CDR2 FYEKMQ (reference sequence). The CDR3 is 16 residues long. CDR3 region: CASSFSGYESYNEQFF. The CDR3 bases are TGTGCCAGCAGCTTTAGCGGGTACGAGTCCTACAATGAGCAGTTCTTC. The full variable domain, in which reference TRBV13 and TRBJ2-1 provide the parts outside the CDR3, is AAGVIQSPRHLIKEKRETATLKCYPIPRHDTVYWYQQGPGQDPQFLISFYEKMQSDKGSIPDRFSAQQFSDYHSELNMSSLELGDSALYFCASSFSGYESYNEQFFGPGTRLTVL.

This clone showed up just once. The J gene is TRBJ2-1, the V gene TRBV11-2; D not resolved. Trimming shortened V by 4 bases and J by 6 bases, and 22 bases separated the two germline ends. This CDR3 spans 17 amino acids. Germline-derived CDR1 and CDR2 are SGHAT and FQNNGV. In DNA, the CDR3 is TGTGCCAGCAGCTCCAGTCCCGGGTTGTTACCGGGCAATGAGCAGTTCTTC. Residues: CASSSSPGLLPGNEQFF.

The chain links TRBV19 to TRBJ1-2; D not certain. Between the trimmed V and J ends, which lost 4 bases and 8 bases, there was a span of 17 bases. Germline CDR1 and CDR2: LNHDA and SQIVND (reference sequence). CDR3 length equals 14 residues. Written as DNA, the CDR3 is TGTGCCAGTAGTAGCCTTGGACCCCCGCGGGGCTACACCTTC. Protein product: CASSSLGPPRGYTF.

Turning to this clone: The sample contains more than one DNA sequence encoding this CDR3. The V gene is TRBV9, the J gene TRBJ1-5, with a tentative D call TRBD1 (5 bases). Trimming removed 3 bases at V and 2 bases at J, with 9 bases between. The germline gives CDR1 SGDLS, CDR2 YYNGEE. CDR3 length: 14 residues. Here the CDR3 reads CASSAGGGNQPQHF. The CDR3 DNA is TGTGCCAGCAGCGCGGGAGGGGGCAATCAGCCCCAGCATTTT.

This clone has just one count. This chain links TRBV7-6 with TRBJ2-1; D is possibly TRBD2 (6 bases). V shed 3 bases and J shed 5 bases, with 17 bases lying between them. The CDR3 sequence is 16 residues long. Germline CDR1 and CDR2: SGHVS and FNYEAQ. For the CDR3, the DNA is TGTGCCAGCAGCTTCGATGTGTCGGGAGTGGACAATGAGCAGTTCTTC. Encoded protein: CASSFDVSGVDNEQFF.

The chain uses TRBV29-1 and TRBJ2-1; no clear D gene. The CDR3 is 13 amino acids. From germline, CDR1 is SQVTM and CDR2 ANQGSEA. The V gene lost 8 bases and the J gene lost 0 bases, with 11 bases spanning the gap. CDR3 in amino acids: CSTMTRSYNEQFF. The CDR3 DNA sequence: TGCAGCACCATGACACGCTCCTACAATGAGCAGTTCTTC.

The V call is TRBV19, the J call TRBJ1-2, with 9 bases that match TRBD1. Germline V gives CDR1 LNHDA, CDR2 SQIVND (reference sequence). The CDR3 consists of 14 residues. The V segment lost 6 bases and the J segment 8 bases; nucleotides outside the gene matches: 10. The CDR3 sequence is CASRGRTGEWGYTF. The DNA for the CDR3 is TGTGCCAGTAGGGGCCGGACAGGGGAATGGGGCTACACCTTC.

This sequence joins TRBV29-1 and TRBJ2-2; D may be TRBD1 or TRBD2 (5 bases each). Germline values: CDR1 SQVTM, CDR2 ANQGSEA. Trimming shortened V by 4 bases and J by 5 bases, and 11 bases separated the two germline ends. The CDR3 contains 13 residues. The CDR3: CSVVGTWTGELFF. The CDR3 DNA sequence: TGCAGCGTTGTTGGGACGTGGACCGGGGAGCTGTTTTTT.